The 17 T cell receptor beta chains below come from one sample, sequenced in a study of cytomegalovirus exposure and HLA in healthy donors. The protocol was immunoSEQ multiplex PCR, while the TCRdb copy is restricted to in-frame clones and leaves out a portion. The sample carries about 360,000 clones, 75% to 90% recorded once. Source material: PBMCs. The receptors were sampled from a woman aged 18-29 years in good health and CMV-seronegative.

In regard to this clone: The sample carries other DNA sequences with the same CDR3. The chain joins TRBV18 to TRBJ1-1; 7 bases match TRBD1. Unmatched junction bases numbered 6, after V lost 3 bases and J lost 2 bases. This CDR3 region has 15 residues. Germline CDR1 reads KGHSH; CDR2 reads LQKENI. DNA of the CDR3: TGTGCCAGCTCACCCCCCGGACAGGCAAACACTGAAGCTTTCTTT. Protein sequence: CASSPPGQANTEAFF.

This chain links TRBV9 with TRBJ1-3; 11 positions agree with TRBD1. CDR1 and CDR2 from the germline V gene are SGDLS and YYNGEE. V dropped 0 bases and J dropped 2; count of bases not matched to a gene: 1. The CDR3 has 16 residues. The CDR3 sequence: CASSVGDRGTGNTIYF. The CDR3 DNA reads TGTGCCAGCAGCGTAGGGGACAGGGGGACTGGAAACACCATATATTTT.

The chain carries TRBV4-2 and TRBJ2-7; 7 nucleotides agree with TRBD2. CDR3 length equals 18 residues. From germline, CDR1 is LGHNA and CDR2 YNFKEQ. V shed 0 bases and J 0 bases; nucleotides not matched to a gene: 11. CDR3 region: CASSQDSRAGWSSYEQYF. CDR3 nucleotides: TGTGCCAGCAGCCAAGATTCCCGAGCGGGATGGAGCTCCTACGAGCAGTACTTC.

V and J are TRBV2 and TRBJ2-3; 10 positions match TRBD2. The V gene end was trimmed by 7 bases and the J gene end by 6 bases; junction bases not matched to a gene: 10. Germline V gives CDR1 SNHLY, CDR2 FYNNEI. This CDR3 has 15 residues. CDR3 nucleotide sequence: TGTGCCAGCAAAGCGGGAGGGGGGGAATTGGATACGCAGTATTTT. Translated, it gives CASKAGGGELDTQYF.

The J gene is TRBJ2-1, the V gene TRBV28, with D hard to call. The CDR3 is 15 residues long. Germline CDR1 MDHEN, CDR2 SYDVKM. Deletions cut 3 bases from V and 0 bases from J, with 9 bases between. The CDR3 region has the DNA TGTGCCAGCAGTTTCTCAGGTCTCTCCTACAATGAGCAGTTCTTC. This codes for CASSFSGLSYNEQFF.

The rearrangement joins TRBV4-2 to TRBJ2-7; possible D gene TRBD1, 5 bases. Germline CDR1 LGHNA, CDR2 YNFKEQ. This CDR3 has 16 amino acids. V was trimmed by 0 bases and J by 3 bases, leaving 15 bases between them. In nucleotides, the CDR3 is TGTGCCAGCAGCCAAGAGTTTAGCCAGGGAATCTACGAGCAGTACTTC. This encodes CASSQEFSQGIYEQYF.

The V and J genes are TRBV5-6 and TRBJ2-1; TRBD2 matches at 11 bases. The CDR3 has 15 residues. The ends lost 4 bases at V and 5 bases at J; junction bases unmatched: 5. Germline lookup yields CDR1 SGHDT and CDR2 YYEEEE. The CDR3 is CASSRLAGRNNEQFF. The CDR3 DNA is TGTGCCAGCAGCCGACTAGCGGGGCGTAACAATGAGCAGTTCTTC.

This clone was observed a few times. The chain is built from TRBV9 and TRBJ2-7, with D possibly matching TRBD2 (5 bases). The V gene lost 3 bases and the J gene lost 3 bases, with 16 bases spanning the gap. The germline V gene has CDR1 SGDLS and CDR2 YYNGEE. The length of the CDR3 is 15 residues. Here the CDR3 DNA reads TGTGCCAGCAGCGCCTTTGGGGAGATCAGCTACGAGCAGTACTTC. The encoded protein is CASSAFGEISYEQYF.

The V call is TRBV11-2, the J call TRBJ2-7; 8 nucleotides match TRBD2. The CDR3 length is 14 residues. Germline lookup yields CDR1 SGHAT and CDR2 FQNNGV. V lost 5 bases, J lost 2 bases, and 5 bases stayed unmatched. The CDR3 DNA is TGTGCCAGCAGCCTTAGCGGGGTCCCCTACGAGCAGTACTTC. Translating gives CASSLSGVPYEQYF.

V and J are TRBV4-1 and TRBJ2-2; TRBD1 agrees at 9 bases. Trimming took 5 bases from V and 3 from J; bases not matched to a gene: 7. The CDR3 consists of 16 residues. In germline, CDR1 is MGHRA, CDR2 YSYEKL. The CDR3 DNA is TGCGCCAGCAGCGGCCGGGACAGGGATTACACCGGGGAGCTGTTTTTT. Translated: CASSGRDRDYTGELFF.

The chain is built from TRBV15 and TRBJ1-3, with TRBD1 matching over 7 bases. CDR3 length equals 17 residues. CDR1 and CDR2 from the germline V gene are LNHNV and YYDKDF (reference sequence). The ends lost 5 bases at V and 0 bases at J; junction bases unmatched: 10. CDR3 amino acids: CATSDPTGPYSGNTIYF. The CDR3 DNA sequence: TGTGCCACCAGCGACCCGACAGGGCCGTACTCTGGAAACACCATATATTTT.

This clone has just a few counts. V and J are TRBV30 and TRBJ2-3, with a possible D match to TRBD1 (6 bases). This CDR3 comprises 14 residues. The germline gives CDR1 GTSNPN, CDR2 SVGIG (reference sequence). Trimming cost V 3 bases and J 2 bases, with 12 bases left between them. For the CDR3, the DNA is TGTGCCTGGAGGGGGGCTAGGGCCACAGATACGCAGTATTTT. Encoded protein: CAWRGARATDTQYF.

The chain employs TRBV7-9 and TRBJ2-7, with 10 nucleotides matching TRBD2. Germline V gene lookup returns CDR1 SEHNR and CDR2 FQNEAQ (reference sequence). The CDR3 has 17 amino acids. V gave up 4 bases and J gave up 0 bases; unmatched junction bases: 9. CDR3 sequence (DNA): TGTGCCAGCAGCTCCCATGCTAGCGGGGGAAGCTCCTACGAGCAGTACTTC. Translating gives CASSSHASGGSSYEQYF.

V is TRBV4-1 and J is TRBJ2-2; D may be TRBD2 (5 bases). CDR3 length: 12 amino acids. Germline loops: CDR1 MGHRA, CDR2 YSYEKL. Trimming removed 4 bases from V and 8 bases from J, with 8 bases in between. CDR3 sequence: CASSRGSGELFF. The CDR3 DNA reads TGCGCCAGCAGCCGAGGGTCAGGGGAGCTGTTTTTT.

This clone was detected only a few times. The rearrangement joins TRBV27 to TRBJ2-2; 9 bases match TRBD2. V trimming: 5 bases; J trimming: 5 bases; junction bases outside the gene matches: 12. Germline V gene lookup returns CDR1 MNHEY and CDR2 SMNVEV (reference sequence). The CDR3 covers 17 residues. The CDR3 sequence: CASSGGGWLAGTGELFF. In DNA form, the CDR3 reads TGTGCCAGCAGTGGGGGTGGGTGGCTAGCGGGGACCGGGGAGCTGTTTTTT.

The J gene is TRBJ2-7, the V gene TRBV29-1; D not resolved. Trimming pared 5 bases from V and 3 bases from J, leaving 8 bases between. Germline V gene sequence: CDR1 SQVTM, CDR2 ANQGSEA. CDR3 length equals 11 residues. CDR3 residues: CSVHSSYEQYF. The CDR3 region has the DNA TGCAGCGTTCACTCTAGCTACGAGCAGTACTTC.

The J gene is TRBJ2-6, the V gene TRBV5-1; perhaps TRBD2 as D (5 bases). CDR1 and CDR2 (germline): SGHRS, YFSETQ. The V end was cut by 0 bases, the J end by 2 bases, with 9 bases between. This CDR3 has 16 amino acids. CDR3 sequence (DNA): TGCGCCAGCAGCTTGGTGGTGGGAGCTGGGGCCAACGTCCTGACTTTC. The encoded protein is CASSLVVGAGANVLTF.